This T cell receptor (beta chain) comes out of a study of CD8+CD57+ T cells in acquired aplastic anemia. Broader study findings: Patients and controls were not found to differ significantly in CD8+ Simpson's diversity.

Many counts were recorded for this clonotype. The antigen is not known. It was genomic DNA that served as the template for profiling TCR beta VDJ and CDR3. MiXCR, run by TCRdb on the reads, gives a single entry per CDR3 protein. The sample carries a few hundred thousand distinct CDR3 sequences, roughly a third recorded once. Between the trimmed V and J ends, which lost 3 bases and 6 bases, there was a span of 9 bases. Germline V gene data show CDR1 as PRHDT and CDR2 as FYEKMQ (reference sequence). This CDR3 spans 14 amino acids. The authors sequenced patients whose flow cytometry had shown CD8+CD57+ cell expansion. Severe acquired aplastic anemia was diagnosed in all patients. There was no therapy given to any patient before the blood sampling took place.

Sequences were obtained from sorted CD4+, CD8+, or CD8+CD57+ T cells (not recorded which) from PBMCs. The chain is built from TRBV13 and TRBJ1-6; D is undetermined. The sequence was collected from a human donor with aplastic anemia. As DNA, the CDR3 is TGTGCCAGCAGCTTGCGACATTCTAATTCACCCCTCCACTTT. Translating it yields CASSLRHSNSPLHF.